Listed below are T cell receptor beta chains from one sample, sequenced in a study of blood T cell repertoires in COVID-19. Profiled with immunoSEQ multiplex PCR; TCRdb holds only in-frame clones, not every one. The sample records about 96,000 clones, approximately 90% being singletons. Sample: peripheral blood. These receptors were obtained from a human donor with COVID-19, enrolled during active disease. The donor label of this sample is uncertain. The CDR3 runs from the conserved cysteine through the conserved F or W. Each record gives: V gene, J gene, clone size, D gene, CDR3 protein, CDR3 DNA. D genes are given only for firm matches. Size is omitted from some rows. Given values are once, few, many or a class for expanded clones.

>TRBV5-4|TRBJ2-7|.|.
CASSPDPSLGDSYEQYF
TGTGCCAGCAGCCCAGATCCATCGCTAGGGGACTCCTACGAGCAGTACTTC
>TRBV10-1|TRBJ1-1|.|TRBD1
CASSVNLPSRGRMNTEAFF
TGCGCCAGCAGTGTAAACCTCCCCTCCAGGGGGAGGATGAACACTGAAGCTTTCTTT
>TRBV6-6|TRBJ1-2|.|.
CASRQDSDYTF
TGTGCCAGCAGGCAGGACAGTGACTACACCTTC
>TRBV7-3|TRBJ1-5|few|.
CASSLTADPGQPQHF
TGTGCCAGCAGCTTAACCGCGGACCCGGGACAGCCCCAGCATTTT
>TRBV24-1|TRBJ2-1|.|TRBD2
CATSDLSGGTYNEQFF
TGTGCCACCAGTGATTTAAGCGGGGGGACCTACAATGAGCAGTTCTTC
>TRBV4-2|TRBJ1-2|.|.
CASSQDRGANGYTF
TGTGCCAGCAGCCAGGACCGGGGGGCGAACGGCTACACCTTC
>TRBV5-1|TRBJ1-1|few|.
CASSPRGGSYMNTEAFF
TGCGCCAGCAGCCCGAGAGGAGGGTCTTACATGAACACTGAAGCTTTCTTT
>TRBV2|TRBJ1-2|once|TRBD1
CASSHSRGPYGYTF
TGTGCCAGCAGTCACAGCAGGGGGCCCTATGGCTACACCTTC
>TRBV27|TRBJ2-3|.|.
CASSLGAADTQYF
TGTGCCAGCAGTTTAGGGGCGGCAGATACGCAGTATTTT
>TRBV5-1|TRBJ2-7|.|TRBD1
CASGDSHYEQYF
TGCGCCAGCGGGGACAGCCACTACGAGCAGTACTTC
>TRBV12-3/TRBV12-4|TRBJ1-4|many|.
CASSHPSGKLFF
TGTGCCAGCAGTCACCCGTCGGGAAAACTGTTTTTT
>TRBV27|TRBJ1-5|.|.
CASSAYSNQPQHF
TGTGCCAGCAGTGCCTATAGCAATCAGCCCCAGCATTTT
>TRBV3-1/TRBV3-2|TRBJ2-3|.|TRBD2
CASSRTSGALTDTQYF
TGTGCCAGCAGCCGGACTAGCGGGGCTCTCACAGATACGCAGTATTTT
>TRBV11-2|TRBJ1-1|once|TRBD1
CASRKGQGGTEAFF
TGTGCCAGCCGAAAGGGACAGGGTGGCACTGAAGCTTTCTTT
>TRBV28|TRBJ2-5|.|.
CASSLIHRGETQYF
TGTGCCAGCAGTTTAATTCATCGGGGGGAGACCCAGTACTTC
>TRBV6-4|TRBJ2-3|.|TRBD2
CASSDSRGGTDTQYF
TGTGCCAGCAGTGACTCGCGGGGGGGCACAGATACGCAGTATTTT
>TRBV19|TRBJ2-1|.|TRBD2
CASRLLAGEHEQFF
TGTGCCAGCCGTCTCTTAGCGGGAGAACATGAGCAGTTCTTC
>TRBV6-6|TRBJ1-1|.|.
CASSKGEGAFF
TGTGCCAGCAGTAAAGGGGAGGGAGCTTTCTTT
>TRBV28|TRBJ2-7|.|.
CASRYKREAEQYF
TGTGCCAGCAGATATAAGAGGGAAGCCGAGCAGTACTTC
>TRBV6-1|TRBJ1-3|.|.
CASSELAVRNTIYF
TGTGCCAGCAGTGAACTGGCAGTCAGAAACACCATATATTTT
>TRBV5-1|TRBJ2-1|once|.
CASSLAVSGNEQFF
TGCGCCAGCAGCTTGGCAGTTAGCGGCAATGAGCAGTTCTTC
>TRBV7-2|TRBJ1-4|.|.
CASSLRVGGDEKLFF
TGTGCCAGCAGCTTAAGGGTGGGGGGTGATGAAAAACTGTTTTTT
>TRBV5-6|TRBJ1-5|.|TRBD1
CASSLGTGRNQPQHF
TGTGCCAGCAGCTTGGGGACAGGGCGTAATCAGCCCCAGCATTTT
>TRBV6-5|TRBJ2-5|.|TRBD1
CASSYSGRGLSETQYF
TGTGCCAGCAGTTACTCCGGCAGGGGGCTATCAGAGACCCAGTACTTC
>TRBV23-1|TRBJ1-4|.|TRBD1
CASSPVQGAADGKLFF
TGCGCCAGCAGTCCTGTCCAGGGGGCCGCGGATGGAAAACTGTTTTTT
>TRBV19|TRBJ2-6|once|.
CASSIGGISGANVLTF
TGTGCCAGTAGTATAGGGGGCATCTCTGGGGCCAACGTCCTGACTTTC
>TRBV30|TRBJ2-6|.|.
CAHPRGSTGANVLTF
TGTGCCCACCCGAGGGGGTCGACAGGGGCCAACGTCCTGACTTTC
>TRBV5-5|TRBJ2-7|.|.
CASRSDSYEQYF
TGTGCCAGCAGATCAGACTCCTACGAGCAGTACTTC
>TRBV12-3/TRBV12-4|TRBJ1-5|once|.
CASSLTTAQPQHF
TGTGCCAGCAGTTTAACTACGGCTCAGCCCCAGCATTTT
>TRBV11-3|TRBJ2-5|once|TRBD1
CASSSRQGLVETQYF
TGTGCCAGCAGCTCTCGACAGGGTTTGGTGGAGACCCAGTACTTC
>TRBV5-1|TRBJ1-2|.|TRBD1
CASSLRGGHHGYTF
TGCGCCAGCAGCCTCCGAGGGGGCCACCATGGCTACACCTTC
>TRBV10-1|TRBJ2-5|once|.
CASSVGQGQETQYF
TGCGCCAGCAGTGTTGGGCAGGGTCAAGAGACCCAGTACTTC
>TRBV13|TRBJ2-5|.|TRBD2
CASSLRGEGETQYF
TGTGCCAGCAGCTTGCGGGGGGAGGGAGAGACCCAGTACTTC
>TRBV6-1|TRBJ1-6|.|TRBD1
CASSEAEGANSPLHF
TGTGCCAGCAGTGAAGCCGAGGGGGCCAATTCACCCCTCCACTTT
>TRBV19|TRBJ2-2|.|TRBD2
CASSIDALERGGGGELFF
TGTGCCAGTAGTATAGACGCCCTGGAGCGGGGGGGCGGCGGGGAGCTGTTTTTT
>TRBV7-6|TRBJ1-2|.|TRBD1
CASIKGGGITNYGYTF
TGTGCCAGCATAAAAGGGGGCGGGATCACTAACTATGGCTACACCTTC
>TRBV4-1|TRBJ1-2|.|.
CASSQPDGSGYTF
TGCGCCAGCAGCCAGCCGGACGGGAGTGGCTACACCTTC
>TRBV6-5|TRBJ1-5|once|TRBD1
CASRPTGVHQPQHF
TGTGCCAGCAGACCTACAGGGGTTCATCAGCCCCAGCATTTT
>TRBV5-1|TRBJ2-1|.|TRBD2
CASSTGTSGNYNEQFF
TGCGCCAGCAGCACGGGGACTAGCGGAAACTACAATGAGCAGTTCTTC
>TRBV10-2|TRBJ1-3|.|.
CASREASESGNTIYF
TGCGCCAGCAGGGAGGCATCCGAGAGCGGAAACACCATATATTTT
>TRBV10-3|TRBJ2-1|.|.
CAISELRGGNEQFF
TGTGCCATCAGTGAGCTGAGGGGGGGGAATGAGCAGTTCTTC
>TRBV28|TRBJ2-2|.|TRBD1
CASRETGAGELFF
TGTGCCAGCAGAGAGACAGGGGCCGGGGAGCTGTTTTTT
>TRBV10-2|TRBJ1-2|.|TRBD1
CASTQGAGGYTF
TGCGCCAGCACACAGGGGGCGGGGGGCTACACCTTC
>TRBV7-9|TRBJ1-1|once|.
CASSLWGDNTEAFF
TGTGCCAGCAGCTTATGGGGCGATAACACTGAAGCTTTCTTT
>TRBV11-2|TRBJ1-2|.|TRBD1
CASSLTTGTGANYGYTF
TGTGCCAGCAGCCTTACCACCGGGACAGGGGCTAACTATGGCTACACCTTC
>TRBV11-2|TRBJ2-5|once|.
CASSPFFQETQYF
TGTGCCAGCAGCCCATTTTTCCAAGAGACCCAGTACTTC
>TRBV19|TRBJ1-1|.|TRBD1
CASSIGQGRTEAFF
TGTGCCAGTAGTATCGGACAGGGTAGGACTGAAGCTTTCTTT